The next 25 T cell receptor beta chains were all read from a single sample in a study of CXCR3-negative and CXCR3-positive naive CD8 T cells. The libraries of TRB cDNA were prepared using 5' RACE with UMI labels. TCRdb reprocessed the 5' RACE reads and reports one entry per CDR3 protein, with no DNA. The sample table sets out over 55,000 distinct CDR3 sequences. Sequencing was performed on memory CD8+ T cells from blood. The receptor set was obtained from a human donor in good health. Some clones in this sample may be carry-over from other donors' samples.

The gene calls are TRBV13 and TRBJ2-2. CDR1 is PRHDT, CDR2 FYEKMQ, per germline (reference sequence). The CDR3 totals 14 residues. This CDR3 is CASSLDSGTGELFF.

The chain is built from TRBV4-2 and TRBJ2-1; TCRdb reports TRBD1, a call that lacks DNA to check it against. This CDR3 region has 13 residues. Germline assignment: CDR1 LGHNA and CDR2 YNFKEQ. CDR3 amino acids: CASSPDRVNEQFF.

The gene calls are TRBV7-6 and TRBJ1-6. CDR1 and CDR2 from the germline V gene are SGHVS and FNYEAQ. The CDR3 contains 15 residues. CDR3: CASSLGGFSDSPLHF.

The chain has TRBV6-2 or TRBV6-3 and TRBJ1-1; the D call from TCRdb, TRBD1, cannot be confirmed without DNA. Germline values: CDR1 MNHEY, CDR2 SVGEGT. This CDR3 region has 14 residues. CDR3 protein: CASNQDRTNTEAFF.

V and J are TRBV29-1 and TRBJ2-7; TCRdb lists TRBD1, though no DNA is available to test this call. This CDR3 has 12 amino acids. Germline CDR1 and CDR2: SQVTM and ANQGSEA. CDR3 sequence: CSAPGGGGEQYF.

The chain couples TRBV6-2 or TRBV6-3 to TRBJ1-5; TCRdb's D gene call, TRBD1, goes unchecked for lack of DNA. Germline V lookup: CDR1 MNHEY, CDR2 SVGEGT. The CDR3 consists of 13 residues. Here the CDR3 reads CASSYDRWKPQHF.

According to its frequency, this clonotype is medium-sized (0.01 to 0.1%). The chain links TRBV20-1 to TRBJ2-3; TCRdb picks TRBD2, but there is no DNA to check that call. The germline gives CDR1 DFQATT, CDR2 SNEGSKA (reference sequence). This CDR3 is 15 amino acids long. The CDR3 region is CSVTPGAGEADTQYF.

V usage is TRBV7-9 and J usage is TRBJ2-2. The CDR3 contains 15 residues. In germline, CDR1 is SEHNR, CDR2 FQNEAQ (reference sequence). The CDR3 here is CASSLRSANTGELFF.

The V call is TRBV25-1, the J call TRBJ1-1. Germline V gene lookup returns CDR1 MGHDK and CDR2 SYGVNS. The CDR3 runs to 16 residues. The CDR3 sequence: CASSEFGAGVNTEAFF.

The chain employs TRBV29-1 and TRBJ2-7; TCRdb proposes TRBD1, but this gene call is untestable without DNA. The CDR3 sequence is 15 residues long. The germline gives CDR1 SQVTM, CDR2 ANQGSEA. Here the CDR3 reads CSVFSPGLGAYEQYF.

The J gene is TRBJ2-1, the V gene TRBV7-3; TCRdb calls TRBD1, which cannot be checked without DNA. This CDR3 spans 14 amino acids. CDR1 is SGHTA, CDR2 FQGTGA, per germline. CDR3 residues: CASSSIGDVYQQFF.

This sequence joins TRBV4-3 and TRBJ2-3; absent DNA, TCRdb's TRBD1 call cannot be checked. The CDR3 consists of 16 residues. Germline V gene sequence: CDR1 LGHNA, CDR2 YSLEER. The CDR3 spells CASSQGDRGLSDTQYF.

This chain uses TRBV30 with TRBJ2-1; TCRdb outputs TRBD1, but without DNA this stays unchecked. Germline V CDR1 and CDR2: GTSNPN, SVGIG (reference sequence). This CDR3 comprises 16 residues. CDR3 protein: CAWSSRAGAIYNEQFF. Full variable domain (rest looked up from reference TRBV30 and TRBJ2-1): SQTIHQWPATLVQPVGSPLSLECTVEGTSNPNLYWYRQAAGRGLQLLFYSVGIGQISSEVPQNLSASRPQDRQFILSSKKLLLSDSGFYLCAWSSRAGAIYNEQFFGPGTRLTVL.

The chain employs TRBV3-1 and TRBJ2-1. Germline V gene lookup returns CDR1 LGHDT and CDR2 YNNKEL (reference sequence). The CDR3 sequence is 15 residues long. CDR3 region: CASSQETSAYNEQFF.

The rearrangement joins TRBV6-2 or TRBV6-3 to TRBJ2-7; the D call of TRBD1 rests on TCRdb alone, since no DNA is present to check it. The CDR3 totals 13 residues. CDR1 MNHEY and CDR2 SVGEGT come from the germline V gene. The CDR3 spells CASRWDRDPEQYF.

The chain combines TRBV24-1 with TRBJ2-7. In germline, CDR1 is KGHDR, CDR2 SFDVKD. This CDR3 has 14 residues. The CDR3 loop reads CATSGSTAPDEQYF.

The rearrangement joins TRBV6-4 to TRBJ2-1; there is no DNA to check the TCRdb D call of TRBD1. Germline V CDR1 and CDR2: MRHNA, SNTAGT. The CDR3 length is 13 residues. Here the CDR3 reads CASSDPPGNEQFF.

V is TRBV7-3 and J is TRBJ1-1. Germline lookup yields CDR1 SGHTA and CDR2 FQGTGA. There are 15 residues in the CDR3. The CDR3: CASSLMADPNTEAFF.

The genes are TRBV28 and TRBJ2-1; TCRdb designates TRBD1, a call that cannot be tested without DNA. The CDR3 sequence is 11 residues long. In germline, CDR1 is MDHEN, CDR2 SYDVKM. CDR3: CASRSGVEQFF.

The CDR3 spells CASSYLFTDSGANVLTF. This sequence joins TRBV6-2 or TRBV6-3 and TRBJ2-6. The CDR3 is 17 amino acids. The V gene's germline CDR1 is MNHEY and CDR2 SVGEGT.

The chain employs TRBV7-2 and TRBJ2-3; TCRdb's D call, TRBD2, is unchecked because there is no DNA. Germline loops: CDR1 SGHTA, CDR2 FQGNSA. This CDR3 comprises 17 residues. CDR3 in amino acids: CASSNRDSSHGTDTQYF.

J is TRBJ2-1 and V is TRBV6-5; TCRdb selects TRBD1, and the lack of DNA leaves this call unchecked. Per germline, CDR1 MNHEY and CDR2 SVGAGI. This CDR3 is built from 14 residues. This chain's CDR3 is CASIERRGAREQFF.

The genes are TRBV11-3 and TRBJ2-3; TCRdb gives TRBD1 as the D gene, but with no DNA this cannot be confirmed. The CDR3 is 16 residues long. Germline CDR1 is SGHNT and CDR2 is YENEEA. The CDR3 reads CASSLSLSGGTDTQYF.

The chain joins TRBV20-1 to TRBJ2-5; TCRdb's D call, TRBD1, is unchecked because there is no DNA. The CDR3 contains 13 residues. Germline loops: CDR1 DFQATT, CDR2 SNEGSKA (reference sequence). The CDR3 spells CSAVTENQETQYF.

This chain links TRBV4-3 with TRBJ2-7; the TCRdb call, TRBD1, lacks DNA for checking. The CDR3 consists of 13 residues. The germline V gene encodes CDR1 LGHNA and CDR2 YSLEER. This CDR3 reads CASSVARDYEQYF.